Following are 30 T cell receptor beta chains from one sample sequenced in a study of blood T cell repertoires in COVID-19 (TCRdb year 2020). The method was the immunoSEQ multiplex PCR assay. TCRdb took over this immuneACCESS table, retaining in-frame rearrangements with V and J assigned. Such tables are incomplete; in checked studies, under half of the missing clones stem from an unresolved V gene, and the remainder is unexplained. The sample yields more than 75,000 clones; approximately 86% were counted once. 1.2% of the sample rests with the top ten. The sequenced sample was peripheral blood. Every receptor here comes from a man at least 80 years old with active or convalescent COVID-19.

The chain is built from TRBV5-8 and TRBJ2-7; 7 bases are shared with TRBD2. J gave up 3 bases and V 3 bases, and 12 bases lay outside the gene matches. This CDR3 has 16 amino acids. Germline V gene data show CDR1 as SGHTS and CDR2 as YDEGEE. The CDR3 DNA follows: TGTGCCAGCAGCTGGTCGGGGTCGGGAGGTATCTACGAGCAGTACTTC. Amino acid sequence: CASSWSGSGGIYEQYF. The full variable domain, in which reference TRBV5-8 and TRBJ2-7 provide the parts outside the CDR3, is EAGVTQSPTHLIKTRGQQATLRCSPISGHTSVYWYQQALGLGLQFLLWYDEGEERNRGNFPPRFSGRQFPNYSSELNVNALELEDSALYLCASSWSGSGGIYEQYFGPGTRLTVT.

V gene TRBV3-1 (or the pseudogene TRBV3-2) combines with J gene TRBJ1-6; a possible D gene is TRBD1 (6 bases). The CDR3 spans 14 residues. V shed 1 base and J shed 9 bases, with 10 bases lying between them. CDR1 and CDR2 from the germline V gene are LGHDT and YNNKEL (reference sequence). The CDR3 nucleotides are TGTGCCAGCAGCCAAGTGGGGGCATCTTCACCCCTCCACTTT. Its protein is CASSQVGASSPLHF.

V gene TRBV28 combines with J gene TRBJ1-1, with D perhaps matching TRBD1 (6 bases). The V end was cut by 2 bases, the J end by 0 bases, with 10 bases between. This CDR3 contains 15 residues. Germline assignment: CDR1 MDHEN and CDR2 SYDVKM. The CDR3 loop is CASSLTGRVNTEAFF. CDR3 coding DNA: TGTGCCAGCAGTTTAACAGGGCGGGTGAACACTGAAGCTTTCTTT.

V is TRBV18 and J is TRBJ2-7, with D possibly being TRBD1 (6 bases). The germline gives CDR1 KGHSH, CDR2 LQKENI. This CDR3 is built from 13 residues. Between the trimmed V and J ends, which lost 6 bases and 4 bases, there was a span of 13 bases. The CDR3 DNA reads TGTGCCAGCTCCCACGACAGGTTGTACGAGCAGTACTTC. It specifies CASSHDRLYEQYF.

This chain joins TRBV29-1 and TRBJ1-5; no definite D call. V lost 1 base and J lost 5, with 9 bases in between. CDR1 is SQVTM and CDR2 is ANQGSEA in the germline V gene. The CDR3 is 13 residues long. The CDR3 is CSVEGDGDQPQHF. DNA for the CDR3: TGCAGCGTTGAAGGAGACGGGGATCAGCCCCAGCATTTT.

The genes are TRBV19 and TRBJ2-3, with TRBD2 matching 7 bases. Losses at the gene ends were 2 bases for V and 3 bases for J; bases not matched to a gene: 8. The CDR3 sequence is 16 residues long. CDR1 is LNHDA, CDR2 SQIVND, per germline (reference sequence). The CDR3 here is CASSIRRGGITDTQYF. CDR3 nucleotides: TGTGCCAGTAGTATAAGGAGGGGAGGGATAACAGATACGCAGTATTTT. The full variable domain, rest sourced from reference TRBV19 and TRBJ2-3, is DGGITQSPKYLFRKEGQNVTLSCEQNLNHDAMYWYRQDPGQGLRLIYYSQIVNDFQKGDIAEGYSVSREKKESFPLTVTSAQKNPTAFYLCASSIRRGGITDTQYFGPGTRLTVL.

The V and J genes are TRBV5-1 and TRBJ2-1; the match to TRBD2 covers 12 bases. CDR1 and CDR2 from the germline V gene are SGHRS and YFSETQ. V shed 4 bases and J 4 bases; nucleotides not matched to a gene: 6. The CDR3 runs to 16 residues. In nucleotides, the CDR3 is TGCGCCAGCAGCCCGGAGACTAGCGGGAGTTACAATGAGCAGTTCTTC. Its protein is CASSPETSGSYNEQFF.

The chain employs TRBV4-1 and TRBJ1-1; D ambiguous. CDR1 and CDR2 (germline): MGHRA, YSYEKL. V was cut by 3 bases and J by 3 bases, with 11 bases left in between. The CDR3 is 14 amino acids. The CDR3 DNA reads TGCGCCAGCAGCCAGGACTGGGATTACACTGAAGCTTTCTTT. Residues: CASSQDWDYTEAFF.

The J gene is TRBJ1-2, the V gene TRBV5-1; the match to TRBD1 covers 7 bases. The CDR3 has 14 amino acids. J was trimmed by 4 bases and V by 4 bases; bases with no gene match: 7. Germline V gene data show CDR1 as SGHRS and CDR2 as YFSETQ. CDR3 residues: CASSPETGTYGYTF. For the CDR3, the DNA is TGCGCCAGCAGCCCGGAGACAGGGACCTATGGCTACACCTTC.

This clone was found once. V is TRBV7-3 and J is TRBJ2-2; D unresolved. The CDR3 length is 17 residues. Germline V gene data show CDR1 as SGHTA and CDR2 as FQGTGA. V was pared by 5 bases and J by 0 bases, with 16 bases between. CDR3 in amino acids: CASSTTAGAPNTGELFF. CDR3 sequence (DNA): TGTGCCAGCAGCACTACCGCCGGTGCGCCGAACACCGGGGAGCTGTTTTTT.

J is TRBJ2-7 and V is TRBV7-8; 10 bases are a match to TRBD1. J lost 6 bases, V lost 2 bases, and 16 bases had no gene match. Germline V gene sequence: CDR1 SGHVS, CDR2 FQNEAQ. This CDR3 comprises 18 residues. CDR3 DNA sequence: TGTGCCAGCAGCTTAACGTCGACAGGGGGCGCGTCTCCTCTCGAGCAGTACTTC. It yields the protein CASSLTSTGGASPLEQYF.

The chain joins TRBV4-1 to TRBJ2-7; D uncertain. Per the germline V gene, CDR1 is MGHRA and CDR2 is YSYEKL. The CDR3 consists of 15 residues. Trimming took 4 bases from V and 4 from J, leaving 17 bases between them. CDR3 sequence reads: CASSRDFPLQYEQYF. The CDR3 nucleotides read TGCGCCAGCAGCCGAGATTTTCCCTTACAATACGAGCAGTACTTC.

V gene TRBV6-5 combines with J gene TRBJ1-5; TRBD1 matches at 7 bases. V trimming: 6 bases; J trimming: 9 bases; junction bases outside the gene matches: 14. CDR1 and CDR2 from the germline V gene are MNHEY and SVGAGI. The CDR3 length is 15 residues. CDR3 loop: CASRERTGSIGPQHF. The CDR3 DNA sequence: TGTGCCAGCAGGGAGAGGACAGGAAGTATTGGGCCCCAGCATTTT.

The chain combines TRBV5-5 with TRBJ2-7; 7 bases are shared with TRBD1. The junction had 9 bases not matched to a gene; V was cut back by 4 bases and J by 5 bases. In germline, CDR1 is SGHKS, CDR2 YYEKEE (reference sequence). The CDR3 runs 14 residues. CDR3 bases: TGTGCCAGCAGCCCAGGGACAGTGTTCCACGAGCAGTACTTC. Translated: CASSPGTVFHEQYF.

The rearrangement joins TRBV20-1 to TRBJ1-2, with D unclear. The CDR3 spans 10 residues. Trimming left V 5 bases short and J 7 bases short, with 8 bases between. The germline V gene encodes CDR1 DFQATT and CDR2 SNEGSKA (reference sequence). DNA for the CDR3: TGCAGTGCTCCCCACACTGGCTACACCTTC. Its protein is CSAPHTGYTF.

This clone appeared once. DNA of the CDR3: TGTGCCAGCAACAAGGACAGACTGCCTAATTCACCCCTCCACTTT. Its protein is CASNKDRLPNSPLHF. The J gene is TRBJ1-6, the V gene TRBV2; TRBD1 might be the D (6 bases). This CDR3 comprises 15 residues. Germline assignment: CDR1 SNHLY and CDR2 FYNNEI. Trimming left V 7 bases short and J 6 bases short, with 16 bases between.

This chain links TRBV4-2 with TRBJ1-3; D unresolved. The germline gives CDR1 LGHNA, CDR2 YNFKEQ. V lost 0 bases to trimming and J lost 0 bases, with 12 bases between them. CDR3 length: 17 amino acids. The chain's CDR3 is CASSQDLRASSGNTIYF. Here the CDR3 DNA reads TGTGCCAGCAGCCAAGATCTGAGAGCTAGCTCTGGAAACACCATATATTTT.

This sequence joins TRBV4-3 and TRBJ2-2; 12 nucleotides match TRBD1. The length of the CDR3 is 14 residues. Trimming cost V 3 bases and J 9 bases; bases outside gene matches: 2. Germline CDR1 is LGHNA and CDR2 is YSLEER. CDR3 amino acids: CASSQGQGARELFF. As DNA, the CDR3 is TGCGCCAGCAGCCAGGGACAGGGGGCGCGGGAGCTGTTTTTT.

The chain couples TRBV10-3 to TRBJ1-6; 8 bases align to TRBD1. V lost 6 bases, J lost 9 bases, and 4 bases stayed unmatched. Germline loops: CDR1 ENHRY, CDR2 SYGVKD. The CDR3 runs 13 residues. The CDR3 here is CAIRGQGPSPLHF. The CDR3 DNA is TGTGCCATCAGAGGACAGGGCCCTTCACCCCTCCACTTT.

This clone is a singleton in its sample. The chain joins TRBV28 to TRBJ2-7; 16 bases are shared with TRBD2. V was pared by 3 bases and J by 6 bases, with 2 bases of the junction left unmatched. Per the germline V gene, CDR1 is MDHEN and CDR2 is SYDVKM. The CDR3 is 15 amino acids. The CDR3 is CASSLGLAGGVEQYF. The CDR3, as DNA: TGTGCCAGCAGTTTGGGACTAGCGGGAGGGGTCGAGCAGTACTTC.

The chain uses TRBV6-5 and TRBJ1-2; 8 positions agree with TRBD1. Losses at the gene ends were 2 bases for V and 6 bases for J; bases not matched to a gene: 8. Germline CDR1 MNHEY, CDR2 SVGAGI. The CDR3 runs to 15 residues. Here the CDR3 reads CASSYRQGHRDGYTF. The CDR3 nucleotides read TGTGCCAGCAGTTACCGACAGGGGCATAGGGATGGCTACACCTTC.

The V call is TRBV11-3, the J call TRBJ2-1, with TRBD2 matching 7 bases. Germline CDR1 SGHNT, CDR2 YENEEA. The CDR3 runs to 16 residues. V dropped 5 bases and J dropped 8; count of bases not matched to a gene: 15. The DNA for the CDR3 is TGTGCCAGCAGCGTGGGCGGGGGAGGAATTATTTATGAGCAGTTCTTC. Encoded protein: CASSVGGGGIIYEQFF. Complete variable domain (other parts from reference TRBV11-3 and TRBJ2-1): EAGVVQSPRYKIIEKKQPVAFWCNPISGHNTLYWYLQNLGQGPELLIRYENEEAVDDSQLPKDRFSAERLKGVDSTLKIQPAELGDSAVYLCASSVGGGGIIYEQFFGPGTRLTVL.

V gene TRBV10-3 combines with J gene TRBJ1-2; 7 bases are shared with TRBD1. CDR1 is ENHRY and CDR2 is SYGVKD in the germline V gene. After removal of 10 bases from V and 6 bases from J, the junction contained 8 bases not matched to a gene. The CDR3 totals 12 residues. In nucleotides, the CDR3 is TGTGCCACCTACAGACAGGGTGATGGCTACACCTTC. It is translated as CATYRQGDGYTF.

The V and J genes are TRBV2 and TRBJ1-1; D uncertain. The germline V and J ends were trimmed by 3 bases and 11 bases, with 10 bases remaining between them. Germline assignment: CDR1 SNHLY and CDR2 FYNNEI. The CDR3 consists of 11 residues. Written as DNA, the CDR3 is TGTGCCAGCAGTGACGTGCCACAGGCTTTCTTT. It specifies CASSDVPQAFF.

This chain joins TRBV11-2 and TRBJ2-7, with 8 bases aligning to TRBD1. CDR3 size: 15 residues. The junction had 3 bases not matched to a gene; V was cut back by 0 bases and J by 2 bases. The V gene's germline CDR1 is SGHAT and CDR2 FQNNGV. The DNA for the CDR3 is TGTGCCAGCAGCTTAGATATCAGGGGGCCCTACGAGCAGTACTTC. Residues: CASSLDIRGPYEQYF.

V usage is TRBV27 and J usage is TRBJ2-1; 11 positions agree with TRBD2. Germline lookup yields CDR1 MNHEY and CDR2 SMNVEV (reference sequence). Germline trimming cut 7 bases from V and 5 bases from J; bases unmatched to any gene: 7. The CDR3 extends over 15 amino acids. CDR3 DNA sequence: TGTGCCAGCACCAGACTAGCGGGAAGCAACAATGAGCAGTTCTTC. It encodes CASTRLAGSNNEQFF.

The genes are TRBV15 and TRBJ2-1; the D gene is possibly TRBD1 (6 bases). There are 14 residues in the CDR3. Germline V gene lookup returns CDR1 LNHNV and CDR2 YYDKDF (reference sequence). Between the trimmed V and J ends, which lost 0 bases and 7 bases, there was a span of 10 bases. CDR3 DNA sequence: TGTGCCACCAGCAGAGACAGGGGTATAAATGAGCAGTTCTTC. Residues: CATSRDRGINEQFF.

V and J are TRBV4-2 and TRBJ2-1; TRBD1 aligns across 7 bases. The CDR3 is made up of 15 amino acids. Germline loops: CDR1 LGHNA, CDR2 YNFKEQ. V shed 4 bases, J shed 2 bases, and the junction held 5 bases outside the gene matches. The CDR3 DNA reads as TGTGCCAGCAGCCCGAACAGGGGCCCCTACAATGAGCAGTTCTTC. This sequence encodes CASSPNRGPYNEQFF.

V gene TRBV6-5 combines with J gene TRBJ2-7, with 8 bases fitting TRBD1. Trimming at V came to 6 bases and at J to 2 bases, leaving 6 bases not matched to a gene. Germline loops: CDR1 MNHEY, CDR2 SVGAGI. This CDR3 is built from 14 residues. CDR3 coding DNA: TGTGCCAGCAGCTCCGGACAGGGACCCTACGAGCAGTACTTC. Encoded protein: CASSSGQGPYEQYF.

The chain combines TRBV27 with TRBJ2-3; TRBD2 agrees at 12 bases. This CDR3 region has 17 residues. V was pared by 0 bases and J by 3 bases, with 4 bases of the junction left unmatched. CDR1 and CDR2 from the germline V gene are MNHEY and SMNVEV (reference sequence). The CDR3 here is CASSLSYLAGGTDTQYF. DNA for the CDR3: TGTGCCAGCAGTTTATCGTACCTAGCGGGAGGGACAGATACGCAGTATTTT.